Listed below are T cell receptor beta chains from one sample, sequenced in a study of tumor T cells in aggressive B-cell lymphoma. Measured with immunoSEQ multiplex PCR; TCRdb has only the in-frame clones, and not every one. The sample lists under 2,500 clones, 85% to 95% seen once, with 5.5% to 8.5% in the top ten. The source material was tumor tissue. The origin of the receptors is an adult with diffuse large B cell lymphoma. CDR3s include the opening cysteine and the closing phenylalanine or tryptophan.

V gene | CDR3 protein
TRBV7-9 | CASSLVGGGGEKLFF
TRBV2 | CASGLQATGNTIYF
TRBV5-4 | CASRMGASGRYTGELFF
TRBV19 | CASSVDRVDTGELFF
TRBV18 | CASSEQGETEAFF
TRBV28 | CASSAPGTSGPFAQYF
TRBV7-2 | CASSLVEGAGQPQHF
TRBV18 | CASSPLAGTQETQYF
TRBV19 | CASSMNRGWDEQYF
TRBV5-1 | CASRRDSRINYEQYF
TRBV7-9 | CASSITQTAPLFF
TRBV25-1 | CASSDPSTQYF
TRBV18 | CASSSNLAGVTDTQYF
TRBV27 | CASSYPAGGLNEQFF
TRBV28 | CASSSDSIATYEQYF
TRBV18 | CASSPLPASGSGEQYF
TRBV9 | CASSVGSRGRNEKLFF
TRBV28 | CASTGNRGSRETQYF
TRBV4-3 | CASSQGSGLAYNEQFF
TRBV28 | CASSGQETQYF
TRBV28 | CATQAHTEAFF
TRBV16 | CASSQSGQNNQPQHF
TRBV6-1 | CASRLDRGRDTIYF
TRBV15 | CATLDRQDGYTF
TRBV30 | CAWSVSSGSLDEQFF
TRBV6-1 | CASTASGRMDEQYF
TRBV10-3 | CAISDGGRGANVLTF
TRBV5-1 | CASSSTGRGAHEQYF
TRBV4-1 | CASSQSQGRTQPQHF
TRBV19 | CASNPQEGINMPQHF
TRBV7-9 | CASSLGVSAAPGNTIYF
TRBV6-1 | CASGSSIRADTQYF
TRBV4-3 | CASSQERSGTGGEQYF
TRBV6-5 | CASSDDSYTDTQYF
TRBV7-6 | CASSPSPGGAVGETQYF
TRBV7-8 | CASSFGQQPQHF
TRBV6-1 | CASTTRYLGGQPQHF
TRBV19 | CASSIDRTGGRADTQYF
TRBV4-1 | CASSQSRALNTGELFF
TRBV4-1 | CASSQDPAGGISNEQFF
TRBV18 | CASSPDRGSLSGNTIYF
TRBV19 | CASSTPNPWGLSNQPQHF
TRBV10-1 | CASSVSLIAQSRANVLTF
TRBV4-3 | CASSQETGMAGELFF
TRBV5-4 | CASSLVLAGGSSYEQYF
TRBV10-3 | CAIWRGTQERNTDTQYF
TRBV18 | CASSPTSRMGYEQYF
TRBV7-8 | CASSLAGDRESQPQHF
TRBV27 | CASSFGGHSEAFF
TRBV6-1 | CASSEGYGGAETQYF
TRBV9 | CASSVDPSGGRYEQYF
TRBV28 | CASSLGTTTSYNEQFF
TRBV9 | CASSPGSSGPQETQYF
TRBV27 | CATSGGMDYGYTF
TRBV10-3 | CAISEGQLAGEGHWEQFF
TRBV27 | CASSHFPKKVNTEAFF
TRBV11-2 | CASSRWVRDGYTF